The next 27 T cell receptor beta chains were all read from a single sample in a study of post-analysis software for immune sequencing data. Overall study results and limits: When patients were compared with controls, roughly five TRBV segments were more frequent, TRBV5-6, TRBV5-1 and TRBV20-1 among them.

The antigens of these receptors remain unknown. TCR beta cDNA libraries had unique molecular identifiers. Using its own MiXCR run on the PCR reads, TCRdb lists one record per CDR3 protein. The sample yields some 690,000 distinct CDR3 sequences, roughly 29% seen once. The sample comprised blood. Source of these receptors: a girl aged 5 to 17 with multiple sclerosis.

This sequence joins TRBV29-1 and TRBJ2-7, with TRBD2 matching over 7 bases. The CDR3 contains 14 residues. Germline lookup yields CDR1 SQVTM and CDR2 ANQGSEA. V shed 3 bases, J shed 2 bases, and the junction held 7 bases outside the gene matches. CDR3 residues: CSVEVASGPYEQYF. The CDR3 DNA reads as TGCAGCGTTGAGGTGGCTAGCGGTCCCTACGAGCAGTACTTC.

The chain recombines TRBV12-3 or TRBV12-4 with TRBJ1-1; no reliable D call. This CDR3 comprises 14 residues. Trimming took 6 bases from V and 3 from J, leaving 14 bases between them. The CDR3 nucleotides are TGTGCCAGCAGCCCCGACGTGGCCGACACTGAAGCTTTCTTT. Amino acids: CASSPDVADTEAFF.

This clonotype has more than one count but fewer than ten. DNA of the CDR3: TGTGCCAGCAGCTTGGATGGTAGCGGGACCCAGTACTTC. Amino acid sequence: CASSLDGSGTQYF. The rearrangement links TRBV5-4 to TRBJ2-5; a possible D gene is TRBD2 (6 bases). This CDR3 is 13 amino acids long. V was trimmed by 0 bases and J by 7 bases, leaving 10 bases between them. Germline-derived CDR1 and CDR2 are SGHNT and YYREEE (reference sequence).

The chain is built from TRBV4-1 and TRBJ2-3; 8 bases are shared with TRBD2. Germline assignment: CDR1 MGHRA and CDR2 YSYEKL. This CDR3 region has 15 residues. V gave up 3 bases and J gave up 7 bases; unmatched junction bases: 9. Here the CDR3 DNA reads TGCGCCAGCAGCCACCCGGCGGGGGGTCGATATACGCAGTATTTT. Its translation: CASSHPAGGRYTQYF.

This clonotype was detected only a few times. The chain has TRBV11-2 and TRBJ2-1; D is possibly TRBD1 (6 bases). This CDR3 has 13 amino acids. Trimming removed 1 base from V and 12 bases from J, with 13 bases in between. Germline-derived CDR1 and CDR2 are SGHAT and FQNNGV. This CDR3 is CASSLGTGIWQFF. The CDR3 DNA follows: TGTGCCAGCAGCTTAGGAACAGGGATTTGGCAGTTCTTC.

CDR3 protein: CASSSQVRGLEQYF. The CDR3 DNA sequence: TGTGCCAGCAGCTCACAGGTCAGGGGGCTCGAGCAGTACTTC. This rearrangement joins TRBV13 to TRBJ2-7; 8 positions match TRBD1. Per the germline V gene, CDR1 is PRHDT and CDR2 is FYEKMQ (reference sequence). V shed 4 bases and J 6 bases; nucleotides not matched to a gene: 8. The CDR3 has 14 amino acids.

The chain employs TRBV2 and TRBJ2-1; D might be TRBD2 (6 bases). The CDR3 is 14 amino acids. Trimming pared 8 bases from V and 6 bases from J, leaving 17 bases between. The germline V gene encodes CDR1 SNHLY and CDR2 FYNNEI. For the CDR3, the DNA is TGTGCCAGCGTTCGGGACTTCTCGGGCAATGAGCAGTTCTTC. Encoded protein: CASVRDFSGNEQFF.

Remarks on this clonotype: One junction end does not reproduce the germline sequence, and a read error may be involved. V is TRBV28 and J is TRBJ2-1; TRBD2 aligns across 8 bases. The CDR3 runs 15 residues. The V gene's germline CDR1 is MDHEN and CDR2 SYDVKM. CDR3 DNA sequence: TGTACCAGCAGTTTATCACTAGCGGTTTACGATGAGCAGTTCTTC. This codes for CTSSLSLAVYDEQFF.

This clonotype was picked up a small number of times. V gene TRBV20-1 combines with J gene TRBJ2-7; 11 nucleotides match TRBD1. J was trimmed by 6 bases and V by 3 bases; bases with no gene match: 7. The CDR3 sequence is 14 residues long. Germline CDR1 DFQATT, CDR2 SNEGSKA (reference sequence). The CDR3 DNA sequence: TGCAGTGCTAGTTCGGGACAGGGGGTGGGCGAGCAGTACTTC. It translates to CSASSGQGVGEQYF.

The chain combines TRBV28 with TRBJ2-6; maybe TRBD1 (6 bases). CDR3 length equals 17 residues. The V and J ends lost 5 bases and 2 bases respectively, with 16 bases between them. The germline gives CDR1 MDHEN, CDR2 SYDVKM. The CDR3 bases are TGTGCCAGCAGTCACAGGGTCGGGGTTGCTGGGGCCAACGTCCTGACTTTC. Translating gives CASSHRVGVAGANVLTF.

The chain combines TRBV29-1 with TRBJ1-5, with 9 bases matching TRBD1. With V trimmed by 6 bases and J by 3 bases, 3 bases remained unmatched. The CDR3 is 13 amino acids. The germline V gene has CDR1 SQVTM and CDR2 ANQGSEA. CDR3 nucleotide sequence: TGCAGCGTGGGACAGGGAAACAATCAGCCCCAGCATTTT. Translation: CSVGQGNNQPQHF.

Only a few counts were recorded for this clonotype. The chain links TRBV12-3 or TRBV12-4 to TRBJ2-7, with 13 bases that match TRBD2. The CDR3 consists of 16 residues. V was clipped by 5 bases and J by 3 bases; unmatched bases: 7. The CDR3: CASSMGLAGTYYEQYF. The CDR3 DNA is TGTGCCAGCAGTATGGGACTAGCGGGGACGTACTACGAGCAGTACTTC.

This clonotype was seen more than once but under ten times. The J gene is TRBJ2-2, the V gene TRBV6-2 or TRBV6-3; TRBD2 aligns across 9 bases. V lost 5 bases, J lost 5 bases, and 6 bases stayed unmatched. Per germline, CDR1 MNHEY and CDR2 SVGEGT. The length of the CDR3 is 15 residues. CDR3: CASSRGGGWTGELFF. The CDR3 coding sequence is TGTGCCAGCAGTCGCGGGGGGGGTTGGACCGGGGAGCTGTTTTTT.

This clonotype was observed at least ten times. The V call is TRBV6-6, the J call TRBJ2-4; no definite D call. This CDR3 spans 16 amino acids. Germline assignment: CDR1 MNHNY and CDR2 SVGAGI (reference sequence). V was pared by 2 bases and J by 0 bases, with 11 bases between. CDR3: CASSYPPELAKNIQYF. CDR3 DNA: TGTGCCAGCAGTTACCCTCCCGAGCTAGCCAAAAACATTCAGTACTTC.

The chain uses TRBV6-2 or TRBV6-3 and TRBJ2-5; 7 bases fit TRBD1. With the DNA end fitting TRBJ2-7 better, the J assignment may be wrong. The V gene's germline CDR1 is MNHEY and CDR2 SVGEGT. The CDR3 contains 16 residues. This chain's CDR3 is CASRNTGLQGRSEQYF. The CDR3 coding sequence is TGTGCCAGCCGCAATACTGGGTTACAGGGGAGAAGCGAGCAGTACTTC.

This clonotype came up a few times. The rearrangement joins TRBV7-9 to TRBJ1-2; tentative D call: TRBD1 (6 bases). V was clipped by 1 base and J by 7 bases, with 13 bases between them. Germline V gene lookup returns CDR1 SEHNR and CDR2 FQNEAQ (reference sequence). The CDR3 consists of 14 residues. CDR3 protein: CASSLGNGGRGYTF. DNA for the CDR3: TGTGCCAGCAGCTTAGGGAACGGGGGCCGTGGCTACACCTTC.

The rearrangement links TRBV5-1 to TRBJ2-7, with D possibly being TRBD1 or TRBD2 (6 bases each). The CDR3 length is 16 residues. The V gene lost 3 bases and the J gene lost 2 bases, with 18 bases spanning the gap. CDR1 and CDR2 (germline): SGHRS, YFSETQ. DNA of the CDR3: TGCGCCAGCAGCTCCCTTGGGGGGCCAGGGCCCTACGAGCAGTACTTC. As protein: CASSSLGGPGPYEQYF.

Regarding this clonotype: In this CDR3 the conserved last residue, phenylalanine or tryptophan, is missing, so a read error is likely. V gene TRBV20-1 combines with J gene TRBJ1-1; D not resolved. The CDR3 loop spans 13 amino acids. Germline V gene sequence: CDR1 DFQATT, CDR2 SNEGSKA (reference sequence). Trimming left V 3 bases short and J 0 bases short, with 8 bases between. The CDR3, as DNA: TGCAGTGCTAGTACTTGGGTGAACACTGAAGCTTTCTGT. Protein: CSASTWVNTEAFC.

V usage is TRBV7-9 and J usage is TRBJ2-2, with 7 nucleotides matching TRBD2. The V gene end was trimmed by 7 bases and the J gene end by 1 base; junction bases not matched to a gene: 9. Germline V gene sequence: CDR1 SEHNR, CDR2 FQNEAQ (reference sequence). CDR3 length equals 16 residues. CDR3 sequence reads: CASNQRGRVNTGELFF. CDR3 nucleotides: TGTGCCAGCAACCAACGAGGGAGGGTGAACACCGGGGAGCTGTTTTTT.

The gene calls are TRBV6-5 and TRBJ2-3, with TRBD1 matching over 12 bases. The CDR3 loop spans 16 amino acids. Losses at the gene ends were 0 bases for V and 7 bases for J; bases not matched to a gene: 5. Germline V CDR1 and CDR2: MNHEY, SVGAGI. CDR3 loop: CASSYSAGQGANTQYF. DNA for the CDR3: TGTGCCAGCAGTTACTCTGCGGGACAGGGGGCTAATACGCAGTATTTT.

This clonotype was counted once. The chain carries TRBV28 and TRBJ2-5; D might be TRBD2 (5 bases). CDR1 and CDR2 from the germline V gene are MDHEN and SYDVKM. V lost 3 bases and J 11 bases, leaving 13 bases between the germline ends. This CDR3 spans 12 amino acids. The CDR3 reads CASSFRPGGQYF. CDR3 bases: TGTGCCAGCAGTTTCCGCCCCGGCGGGCAGTACTTC.

This clonotype has just a few counts. The chain couples TRBV12-3 or TRBV12-4 to TRBJ1-2; D possibly corresponds to TRBD1 (5 bases). V lost 6 bases and J 3 bases, leaving 17 bases between the germline ends. The CDR3 sequence is 15 residues long. The CDR3 DNA reads TGTGCCAGCAGCTACACGGGACCCACGCACTATGGCTACACCTTC. Its protein product is CASSYTGPTHYGYTF.

This clonotype has only a few counts. CDR3 protein: CASRPTTISLPDEQYF. Written as DNA, the CDR3 is TGTGCCAGCAGGCCGACGACGATTTCCCTACCGGACGAGCAGTACTTC. The chain recombines TRBV12-3 or TRBV12-4 with TRBJ2-7; D is unresolved. The CDR3 runs to 16 residues. V lost 6 bases and J lost 5, with 23 bases in between.

This clonotype has ten or more counts. The chain is built from TRBV6-1 and TRBJ2-7; D is undetermined. V dropped 3 bases and J dropped 4 bases, with 1 base sitting between them. CDR1 and CDR2 (germline): MNHNS, SASEGT. The CDR3 loop spans 10 amino acids. CDR3 nucleotide sequence: TGTGCCAGCAGTGAGTACGAGCAGTACTTC. It encodes CASSEYEQYF.

This clonotype was counted a few times. The CDR3 spells CSASLVLGTPSTAFF. CDR3 coding DNA: TGCAGTGCTAGTCTGGTTCTGGGGACCCCCTCCACAGCTTTCTTT. The V and J genes are TRBV20-1 and TRBJ1-1, with D perhaps matching TRBD1 (5 bases). Germline-derived CDR1 and CDR2 are DFQATT and SNEGSKA (reference sequence). The V gene lost 3 bases and the J gene lost 10 bases, with 24 bases spanning the gap. This CDR3 has 15 amino acids.

This clonotype was recorded a few times. CDR3 DNA: TGTGCCAGCAGCGGCAGGGGGGAGGCCACTGAAGCTTTCTTT. This translates into CASSGRGEATEAFF. The genes are TRBV6-6 and TRBJ1-1, with 7 bases lining up with TRBD1. The CDR3 consists of 14 residues. Per germline, CDR1 MNHNY and CDR2 SVGAGI (reference sequence). J was trimmed by 4 bases and V by 6 bases; bases with no gene match: 8.

This chain joins TRBV7-8 and TRBJ2-4; TRBD2 might be the D (7 bases). The DNA end is more similar to TRBJ2-7, so the J call may be wrong. The CDR3 is 17 amino acids. CDR1 is SGHVS, CDR2 FQNEAQ, per germline. CDR3 in amino acids: CASSLGTGGIRNNEQYF. The CDR3 DNA sequence: TGTGCCAGCAGCTTAGGGACGGGGGGCATTAGGAACAACGAGCAGTACTTC.